The clone carrying this T cell receptor (beta chain) was recorded many times. Its antigen remains unidentified. This sample was included in a study of blood T cells in healthy people across ages. Findings of the study overall: Naive T cell percentage and TCR beta diversity correlated strongly. A roughly linear fall in TCR beta diversity per million T cells was seen with increasing age. Donors of long life had a larger count of naive CD4+ cells and greater diversity than aged donors.

A second PCR of 7 to 11 cycles used a sample-barcoded 5' primer and a J-beta primer mix. A template-switch adaptor containing 12 random nucleotides labeled each cDNA molecule. TCRdb called the 5' RACE reads again in MiXCR, with one record for every CDR3 protein. The sample carries approximately 690,000 distinct CDR3 sequences, about 43% recorded once. This CDR3 is built from 14 residues. Trimming shortened V by 2 bases and J by 7 bases, and 12 bases separated the two germline ends. From germline, CDR1 is ENHRY and CDR2 SYGVKD. This chain connects TRBV10-3 to TRBJ2-1, with no clear D. The sequenced material came from blood. This TCR derives from a man older than 75 in good health. Here the CDR3 reads CAISEDSRENEQFF. For the CDR3, the DNA is TGTGCCATCAGTGAGGACTCAAGAGAAAATGAGCAGTTCTTC.